This entry concerns a single T cell receptor (beta chain). This CDR3 comprises 17 residues. The ends lost 5 bases at V and 6 bases at J; junction bases unmatched: 13. Germline CDR1 MNHEY, CDR2 SVGEGT. This sample stems from a study of T cell responses to AZD1222 COVID-19 vaccine. Produced via immunoSEQ multiplex PCR; TCRdb's table is partial and in-frame only. Among about 94,000 clones listed, about 88% were seen once. The sample here was peripheral blood, taken on day 0 of AZD1222 vaccination. The J gene is TRBJ2-3, the V gene TRBV6-2 or TRBV6-3; 11 bases align to TRBD2. The clonotype originates from an adult in good health. Written as DNA, the CDR3 is TGTGCCAGCAGTCAAAATAGCGGGGGGGCGGTAAGGGATACGCAGTATTTT. Residues: CASSQNSGGAVRDTQYF.